This is a list of T cell receptor beta chains from one sample in a study of cytomegalovirus exposure and HLA in healthy donors. Measured with immunoSEQ multiplex PCR; TCRdb has only the in-frame clones, and not every one. The sample has around 120,000 clones; roughly 78% are singletons. Material for sequencing was PBMCs. The receptor set was obtained from a woman in her 40s in good health and CMV-seronegative. CDR3s include the opening cysteine and the closing phenylalanine or tryptophan. A D gene is named only where the DNA matches it firmly. Size is stated for part of the rows, as once, few or many counts, or as a class when the clone is expanded.

>few|TRBV28|NA|13|TRBJ1-5
CASSYGFYQPQHF
TGTGCCAGCAGTTACGGGTTTTATCAGCCCCAGCATTTT
>NA|TRBV7-8|TRBD2|16|TRBJ2-7
CASSLSASGGFHEQYF
TGTGCCAGCAGCTTATCTGCTAGCGGCGGTTTTCACGAGCAGTACTTC
>NA|TRBV6-1|TRBD1|13|TRBJ1-2
CASSELQGNGYTF
TGTGCCAGCAGTGAGTTACAGGGGAATGGCTACACCTTC
>NA|TRBV19|NA|14|TRBJ1-1
CASSTTIMNTEAFF
TGTGCCAGTAGTACGACAATAATGAACACTGAAGCTTTCTTT
>few|TRBV28|TRBD2|14|TRBJ2-1
CASSEGGGYNEQFF
TGTGCCAGCAGTGAAGGCGGGGGCTACAATGAGCAGTTCTTC
>NA|TRBV28|NA|17|TRBJ2-2
CASSASGPFANTGELFF
TGTGCCAGCAGTGCAAGCGGGCCATTCGCGAACACCGGGGAGCTGTTTTTT
>NA|TRBV29-1|NA|12|TRBJ1-1
CSVDQGNTEAFF
TGCAGCGTTGATCAGGGGAACACTGAAGCTTTCTTT
>NA|TRBV6-4|NA|15|TRBJ2-7
CASSRGPGSQYEQYF
TGTGCCAGCAGCCGAGGCCCCGGGAGTCAGTACGAGCAGTACTTC
>NA|TRBV4-3|TRBD2|17|TRBJ2-2
CASSQDTSGGNTGELFF
TGCGCCAGCAGCCAAGATACTAGCGGGGGGAACACCGGGGAGCTGTTTTTT
>NA|TRBV7-2|TRBD1|18|TRBJ2-6
CASSGGQGGSSGANVLTF
TGTGCCAGCAGCGGGGGACAGGGAGGTTCCTCTGGGGCCAACGTCCTGACTTTC
>NA|TRBV5-1|NA|17|TRBJ1-1
CASSLENRRRDNTEAFF
TGCGCCAGCAGCTTGGAGAACAGGCGGAGGGACAACACTGAAGCTTTCTTT
>NA|TRBV7-9|TRBD1|18|TRBJ1-2
CASSLENIAGDRASGYTF
TGTGCCAGCAGCTTAGAGAATATAGCCGGGGACAGGGCATCTGGCTACACCTTC
>NA|TRBV7-9|NA|11|TRBJ1-1
CASSSQTEAFF
TGTGCCAGCAGCTCCCAGACAGAAGCTTTCTTT
>NA|TRBV28|NA|14|TRBJ1-2
CASSTETANYGYTF
TGTGCCAGCAGTACAGAGACAGCTAACTATGGCTACACCTTC
>NA|TRBV7-9|TRBD1|14|TRBJ2-1
CASSFGQGLNEQFF
TGTGCCAGCAGCTTCGGACAGGGCCTCAATGAGCAGTTCTTC
>NA|TRBV5-5|TRBD1|14|TRBJ2-7
CASSSRQGDYEQYF
TGTGCCAGCAGCTCGCGACAGGGCGATTACGAGCAGTACTTC
>NA|TRBV5-6|NA|14|TRBJ2-7
CASSLVLSSYEQYF
TGTGCCAGCAGCTTGGTTCTCTCCTCCTACGAGCAGTACTTC
>NA|TRBV18|NA|12|TRBJ1-1
CASSLTSTEAFF
TGTGCCAGCTCACTTACGAGCACTGAAGCTTTCTTT
>NA|TRBV28|TRBD2|17|TRBJ2-1
CASSFWAGDSSYNEQFF
TGTGCCAGCAGTTTTTGGGCGGGAGATTCTTCCTACAATGAGCAGTTCTTC
>NA|TRBV7-7|NA|14|TRBJ2-2
CASSVDSYTGELFF
TGTGCTAGCAGCGTCGACAGTTACACCGGGGAGCTGTTTTTT
>NA|TRBV7-9|NA|13|TRBJ2-7
CSSSPGSTYEQYF
TGTTCCAGCAGCCCCGGGAGTACCTACGAGCAGTACTTC
>few|TRBV28|NA|14|TRBJ2-7
CASSLSGTLYEQYF
TGTGCCAGCAGTTTATCAGGGACACTTTACGAGCAGTACTTC
>NA|TRBV7-5|NA|15|TRBJ2-7
CARSPGLAGVYEQYF
TGTGCCAGAAGCCCCGGTCTAGCGGGAGTTTACGAGCAGTACTTC
>NA|TRBV7-2|TRBD1|16|TRBJ2-1
CASSLGGTELYNEQFF
TGTGCCAGCAGCTTAGGTGGGACAGAACTTTACAATGAGCAGTTCTTC
>few|TRBV15|NA|13|TRBJ2-1
CATSQRAYNEQFF
TGTGCCACCAGCCAGAGGGCCTACAATGAGCAGTTCTTC
>few|TRBV9|TRBD2|16|TRBJ2-5
CASSPRLAGKGETQYF
TGTGCCAGCAGCCCACGGTTAGCGGGAAAGGGGGAGACCCAGTACTTC
>NA|TRBV11-2|TRBD2|15|TRBJ2-7
CASSLSREGPYEQYF
TGTGCCAGCAGCTTATCGCGGGAGGGCCCTTACGAGCAGTACTTC
>NA|TRBV7-2|NA|15|TRBJ1-4
CASSQGPQQAEKLFF
TGTGCCAGCAGCCAGGGGCCCCAACAGGCGGAAAAACTGTTTTTT
>NA|TRBV7-9|TRBD2|16|TRBJ2-7
CARPHESSSGFYEQYF
TGTGCCAGGCCTCATGAGTCTAGTAGCGGGTTTTACGAGCAGTACTTC
>few|TRBV7-2|TRBD2|15|TRBJ2-7
CASSRTSGSVDEQYF
TGTGCCAGCAGCCGGACTAGCGGGAGTGTGGACGAGCAGTACTTC
>NA|TRBV15|NA|20|TRBJ2-6
CATILPRIVLRGSGANVLTF
TGTGCCACCATCCTTCCCCGAATTGTCCTCCGAGGCTCTGGGGCCAACGTCCTGACTTTC
>NA|TRBV6-5|NA|14|TRBJ2-4
CASSRRRVEDSQYF
TGTGCCAGCAGCCGTCGGAGGGTGGAAGACAGTCAGTACTTC
>NA|TRBV27|NA|16|TRBJ2-4
CASSPSPGYPKNIQYF
TGTGCCAGCAGTCCTAGTCCAGGGTACCCCAAAAACATTCAGTACTTC
>NA|TRBV7-2|NA|15|TRBJ2-3
CASNLRSLRTDTQYF
TGTGCCAGCAATTTAAGGAGCCTTCGCACAGATACGCAGTATTTT
>few|TRBV27|NA|15|TRBJ2-1
CASSLLPTSFNEQFF
TGTGCCAGCAGTTTATTACCGACTAGTTTCAATGAGCAGTTCTTC
>few|TRBV7-9|TRBD2|19|TRBJ2-2
CSSSYTRLAGGPDTGELFF
TGTTCCAGCAGTTACACGAGACTAGCGGGAGGGCCGGACACCGGGGAGCTGTTTTTT
>NA|TRBV2|TRBD1|15|TRBJ1-5
CASSEGQGYNQPQHF
TGTGCCAGCAGTGAAGGACAGGGCTACAATCAGCCCCAGCATTTT
>NA|TRBV28|NA|15|TRBJ1-5
CASSSGLIRGQPQHF
TGTGCCAGCAGTTCAGGACTAATAAGAGGGCAGCCCCAGCATTTT
>once|TRBV5-1|NA|16|TRBJ2-3
CASSLGSSGRTDTQYF
TGCGCCAGCAGCTTGGGGTCCAGCGGGCGCACAGATACGCAGTATTTT
>NA|TRBV10-3|NA|14|TRBJ2-3
CAISVRQITDTQYF
TGTGCCATCAGTGTGCGGCAGATCACAGATACGCAGTATTTT
>NA|TRBV5-3|TRBD2|14|TRBJ2-2
CARSPSPGRGELFF
TGTGCCAGAAGCCCCTCGCCCGGGAGGGGGGAGCTGTTTTTT
>NA|TRBV6-1|TRBD2|15|TRBJ2-7
CASSESVRERGEQYF
TGTGCCAGCAGTGAAAGTGTCAGGGAGCGGGGCGAGCAGTACTTC
>NA|TRBV5-5|NA|14|TRBJ2-7
CASSVTGSSNEQYF
TGTGCCAGCAGCGTCACAGGGTCGTCCAACGAGCAGTACTTC
>NA|TRBV5-1|TRBD2|19|TRBJ2-6
CASSLGSGGSMSGANGLTF
TGCGCCAGCAGCTTGGGCAGCGGCGGGAGTATGTCTGGGGCCAACGGCCTGACTTTC
>NA|TRBV6-1|NA|13|TRBJ1-2
CASTPPGTPFYTF
TGTGCCAGCACCCCTCCGGGGACACCATTCTACACCTTC
>NA|TRBV6-1|TRBD1|14|TRBJ1-2
CASSIGTGASGYTF
TGTGCCAGCAGTATCGGGACAGGGGCAAGTGGCTACACCTTC
>few|TRBV7-2|NA|12|TRBJ1-1
CASSLAGGRGFF
TGTGCCAGCAGCTTAGCGGGGGGTCGTGGTTTCTTT
>NA|TRBV15|NA|14|TRBJ1-2
CATSRDKVGGGYTF
TGTGCCACCAGCAGAGATAAGGTTGGAGGAGGCTACACCTTC
>NA|TRBV6-1|TRBD2|15|TRBJ2-7
CASSEVRGGRNEQYF
TGTGCCAGCAGTGAAGTGCGGGGGGGCCGCAACGAGCAGTACTTC
>NA|TRBV6-4|NA|13|TRBJ2-3
CASRGTSTDTQYF
TGTGCCAGCAGGGGGACTAGCACAGATACGCAGTATTTT
>NA|TRBV7-2|NA|14|TRBJ2-1
CASSLAGVVNEQFF
TGTGCCAGCAGCTTAGCGGGAGTGGTGAATGAGCAGTTCTTC